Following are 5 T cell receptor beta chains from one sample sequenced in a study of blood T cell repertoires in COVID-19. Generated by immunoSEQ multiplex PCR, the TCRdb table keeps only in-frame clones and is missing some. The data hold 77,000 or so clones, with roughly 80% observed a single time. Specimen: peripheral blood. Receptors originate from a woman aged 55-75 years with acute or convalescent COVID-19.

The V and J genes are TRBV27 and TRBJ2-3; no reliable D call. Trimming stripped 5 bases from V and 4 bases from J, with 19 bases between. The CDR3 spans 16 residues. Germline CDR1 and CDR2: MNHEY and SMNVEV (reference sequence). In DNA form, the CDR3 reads TGTGCCAGCAGTATGTATAGCCTCCGGATGGCAGATACGCAGTATTTT. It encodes CASSMYSLRMADTQYF.

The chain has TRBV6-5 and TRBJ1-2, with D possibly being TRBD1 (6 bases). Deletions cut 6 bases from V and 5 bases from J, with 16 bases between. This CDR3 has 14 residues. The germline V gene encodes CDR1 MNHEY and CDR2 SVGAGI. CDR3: CASRAAGESYGYTF. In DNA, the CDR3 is TGTGCCAGCAGGGCGGCAGGGGAAAGTTATGGCTACACCTTC.

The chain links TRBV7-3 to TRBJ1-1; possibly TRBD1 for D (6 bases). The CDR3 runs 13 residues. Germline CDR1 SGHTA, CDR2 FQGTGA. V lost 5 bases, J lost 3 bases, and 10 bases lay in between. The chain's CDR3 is CASSTGHYTEAFF. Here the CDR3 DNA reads TGTGCCAGCAGCACGGGACACTACACTGAAGCTTTCTTT.

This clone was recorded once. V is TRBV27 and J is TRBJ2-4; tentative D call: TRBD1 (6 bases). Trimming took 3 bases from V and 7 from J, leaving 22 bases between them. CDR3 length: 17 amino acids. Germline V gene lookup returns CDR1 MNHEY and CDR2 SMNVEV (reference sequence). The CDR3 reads CASSFRPPQGGGNIQYF. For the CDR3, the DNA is TGTGCCAGCAGTTTCAGACCCCCACAGGGTGGGGGTAACATTCAGTACTTC.

CDR3 DNA: TGTGCCTGGAGTATTCTAGCGGGGGTCGGCGAGCAGTACTTC. Encoded protein: CAWSILAGVGEQYF. The chain couples TRBV30 to TRBJ2-7; TRBD2 agrees at 10 bases. V was pared by 2 bases and J by 6 bases, with 7 bases of the junction left unmatched. The CDR3 spans 14 residues. The germline gives CDR1 GTSNPN, CDR2 SVGIG (reference sequence).